This entry lists 32 T cell receptor beta chains sequenced from one sample in a study of T-cell memory formation after mild COVID-19. TCRdb independently ran MiXCR on the 5' RACE reads; one entry per CDR3 protein. The table lists a few hundred thousand distinct CDR3 sequences, roughly a tenth of them singletons. Sequenced material: PBMCs or a T cell subset sorted from them (not recorded which). The receptor source for this set is a man in his late teens or twenties who had mild COVID-19 (a few samples of this study predate the infection). Cell type and time point are not known.

This rearrangement joins TRBV27 to TRBJ1-1; 7 bases map to TRBD1. The J segment lost 6 bases and the V segment lost 4 bases, leaving 11 bases of the junction unmatched. This CDR3 region has 15 residues. Germline V CDR1 and CDR2: MNHEY, SMNVEV (reference sequence). This CDR3 reads CASSSGGGWGAEAFF. CDR3 bases: TGTGCCAGCAGTTCAGGGGGGGGATGGGGCGCTGAAGCTTTCTTT.

The table lists this clonotype with a few counts. The CDR3 is CASRAGDGNQPQHF. CDR3 nucleotides: TGCGCCAGCAGAGCAGGGGACGGCAATCAGCCCCAGCATTTT. The chain has TRBV5-1 and TRBJ1-5, with D maybe TRBD1 (6 bases). The germline V gene has CDR1 SGHRS and CDR2 YFSETQ. The CDR3 is 14 residues long. With 5 bases removed from V and 2 bases from J, the gap between germline ends came to 11 bases.

In DNA form, the CDR3 reads TGCGCCAGCAGCTCGTCCTCCGAGGCCGGGGGGACATCACCCCTCCACTTT. Translating it yields CASSSSSEAGGTSPLHF. The chain couples TRBV5-1 to TRBJ1-6; D may be TRBD1 (6 bases). This CDR3 spans 17 amino acids. Germline CDR1 SGHRS, CDR2 YFSETQ. The V end was cut by 3 bases, the J end by 10 bases, with 23 bases between.

The rearrangement links TRBV5-1 to TRBJ1-2; D is unclear. The V end lost 6 bases, the J end lost 8 bases, and 17 bases lay between the germline ends. Germline CDR1 is SGHRS and CDR2 is YFSETQ. The CDR3 is 13 residues long. The CDR3 DNA reads as TGCGCCAGCACCGGGCTGGGCCGCAGCGGCTACACCTTC. This codes for CASTGLGRSGYTF.

In its sample, this clonotype was seen many times. The rearrangement joins TRBV7-9 to TRBJ2-7; 10 bases agree with TRBD1. V shed 5 bases, J shed 1 base, and the junction held 5 bases outside the gene matches. This CDR3 has 15 amino acids. CDR1 is SEHNR and CDR2 is FQNEAQ in the germline V gene (reference sequence). This CDR3 reads CASSAPGQGSYEQYV. CDR3 DNA: TGTGCCAGCAGCGCCCCGGGACAGGGGTCCTACGAGCAGTACGTC.

A few counts support this clonotype. The junction departs from germline at one end; a sequencing error may be responsible. The chain uses TRBV28 and TRBJ1-5; D not resolved. The CDR3 sequence is 14 residues long. Germline values: CDR1 MDHEN, CDR2 SYDVKM. As DNA, the CDR3 is TGTGCCAGCGGTTTACCCCATGGCAATCAGCCCCAGCATTTT. Translation: CASGLPHGNQPQHF. Combining the CDR3 with reference TRBV28 and TRBJ1-5 gives the whole variable domain DVKVTQSSRYLVKRTGEKVFLECVQDMDHENMFWYRQDPGLGLRLIYFSYDVKMKEKGDIPEGYSVSREKKERFSLILESASTNQTSMYLCASGLPHGNQPQHFGDGTRLSIL.

This clonotype was detected ten times or more. The genes are TRBV7-9 and TRBJ2-5, with unresolved D. V was trimmed by 3 bases and J by 5 bases, leaving 4 bases between them. The CDR3 loop spans 11 amino acids. In germline, CDR1 is SEHNR, CDR2 FQNEAQ (reference sequence). CDR3 in DNA: TGTGCCAGCAGCTTCCGGGAGACCCAGTACTTC. This translates into CASSFRETQYF.

This clonotype was seen a handful of times. The chain combines TRBV5-5 with TRBJ2-1; no reliable D call. CDR1 and CDR2 from the germline V gene are SGHKS and YYEKEE (reference sequence). V was trimmed by 4 bases and J by 7 bases, leaving 15 bases between them. There are 14 residues in the CDR3. CDR3 coding DNA: TGTGCCAGCAGCCCAACCGGCGACAATAATGAGCAGTTCTTC. Translated: CASSPTGDNNEQFF.

There are a few counts of this clonotype. This chain links TRBV7-6 with TRBJ1-6; D gene unclear. CDR3 length: 13 residues. Trimming shortened V by 0 bases and J by 8 bases, and 5 bases separated the two germline ends. CDR1 is SGHVS and CDR2 is FNYEAQ in the germline V gene. The CDR3 sequence: CASSLATDSPLHF. The CDR3 nucleotides are TGTGCCAGCAGCTTAGCTACGGATTCACCCCTCCACTTT.

This clonotype occurred many times. The rearrangement uses TRBV5-1 and TRBJ2-2, with D perhaps matching TRBD1 (5 bases). This CDR3 is built from 15 residues. With 0 bases removed from V and 4 bases from J, the gap between germline ends came to 10 bases. Germline CDR1 SGHRS, CDR2 YFSETQ. CDR3 bases: TGCGCCAGCAGCTTGGCGACGACAGCCACCGGGGAGCTGTTTTTT. Amino acids: CASSLATTATGELFF.

This clonotype has ten or more counts. The rearrangement joins TRBV5-1 to TRBJ2-3; D not resolved. The CDR3 contains 14 residues. Trimming shortened V by 3 bases and J by 3 bases, and 11 bases separated the two germline ends. Germline V gene sequence: CDR1 SGHRS, CDR2 YFSETQ. The CDR3 spells CASSWTFGTDTQYF. DNA of the CDR3: TGCGCCAGCAGCTGGACCTTCGGGACAGATACGCAGTATTTT.

The V gene is TRBV29-1, the J gene TRBJ1-1; D is uncertain. The germline gives CDR1 SQVTM, CDR2 ANQGSEA. The CDR3 runs 13 residues. V lost 6 bases and J lost 11, with 22 bases in between. The DNA of the CDR3 is TGCAGCGTCCTACCCGGGCTCCGAGACGGGGCTTTCTTT. It translates to CSVLPGLRDGAFF.

This clonotype was seen a few times. This chain uses TRBV12-3 or TRBV12-4 with TRBJ2-7; D may be TRBD1 (5 bases). Trimming stripped 2 bases from V and 1 base from J, with 9 bases between. The CDR3 loop spans 14 amino acids. The DNA of the CDR3 is TGTGCCAGCAGTTTATTAGGGGTTTCCTACGAGCAGTACTTC. Amino acids: CASSLLGVSYEQYF.

This clonotype came up a few times. This chain uses TRBV7-9 with TRBJ1-3; D ambiguous. Germline CDR1 reads SEHNR; CDR2 reads FQNEAQ (reference sequence). CDR3 size: 19 residues. V lost 1 base, J lost 0 bases, and 19 bases lay in between. The CDR3 DNA sequence: TGTGCCAGCAGCTTAGATCCCCTCGGACGTCGAAGCTCTGGAAACACCATATATTTT. It yields the protein CASSLDPLGRRSSGNTIYF. The full variable domain, with the rest looked up from reference TRBV7-9 and TRBJ1-3, is DTGVSQNPRHKITKRGQNVTFRCDPISEHNRLYWYRQTLGQGPEFLTYFQNEAQLEKSRLLSDRFSAERPKGSFSTLEIQRTEQGDSAMYLCASSLDPLGRRSSGNTIYFGEGSWLTVV.

This sequence joins TRBV7-9 and TRBJ2-5; 8 bases agree with TRBD1. After removal of 3 bases from V and 2 bases from J, the junction contained 5 bases not matched to a gene. Germline V gene data show CDR1 as SEHNR and CDR2 as FQNEAQ (reference sequence). CDR3 length equals 15 residues. The CDR3 nucleotides read TGTGCCAGCAGCTTTTGGACAGGGTCACAAGAGACCCAGTACTTC. It translates to CASSFWTGSQETQYF.

This clonotype was observed a few times. The chain links TRBV2 to TRBJ1-3, with D possibly being TRBD1 (6 bases). The V gene's germline CDR1 is SNHLY and CDR2 FYNNEI. The CDR3 is made up of 12 amino acids. V was shortened by 6 bases and J by 8 bases, with 11 bases between the two germline ends. For the CDR3, the DNA is TGTGCCAGCAGAGAGGGGGGGCACACCATATATTTT. It codes for CASREGGHTIYF.

The rearrangement joins TRBV3-1 to TRBJ2-3, with TRBD2 matching 7 bases. The CDR3 is 13 residues long. J gave up 6 bases and V 3 bases, and 3 bases lay outside the gene matches. Germline V gene sequence: CDR1 LGHDT, CDR2 YNNKEL (reference sequence). The CDR3 is CASSHRRGDTQYF. The CDR3 DNA sequence: TGTGCCAGCAGCCACCGGCGGGGGGATACGCAGTATTTT.

The sample holds a few counts of this clonotype. This chain connects TRBV5-1 to TRBJ1-2; D is undetermined. Germline assignment: CDR1 SGHRS and CDR2 YFSETQ. V gave up 3 bases and J gave up 4 bases, with 10 bases separating them. The CDR3 contains 13 residues. The CDR3 bases are TGCGCCAGCAGCTCCGAGGGCATCTATGGCTACACCTTC. Protein product: CASSSEGIYGYTF.

The chain uses TRBV12-3 or TRBV12-4 and TRBJ2-4; 9 bases are a match to TRBD2. CDR3 length: 13 residues. V trimming: 3 bases; J trimming: 10 bases; junction bases outside the gene matches: 4. CDR3 protein: CASSLGAGGIQYF. DNA for the CDR3: TGTGCCAGCAGTTTGGGAGCGGGGGGTATTCAGTACTTC.

The rearrangement joins TRBV20-1 to TRBJ2-7; maybe TRBD1 (9 bases). Trimming took off 3 bases at V and 2 bases at J, with 17 bases between the two ends. The CDR3 totals 15 residues. Germline V gives CDR1 DFQATT, CDR2 SNEGSKA (reference sequence). This CDR3 reads CSASSGTGITYEQYF. CDR3 bases: TGCAGTGCTAGTAGCGGGACAGGGATAACCTACGAGCAGTACTTC.

The V gene is TRBV7-9, the J gene TRBJ2-7; weak D call: TRBD1 (5 bases). The V and J ends lost 4 bases and 3 bases respectively, with 16 bases between them. The CDR3 sequence is 15 residues long. CDR1 and CDR2 (germline): SEHNR, FQNEAQ (reference sequence). CDR3 amino acids: CASSWNGKGLYEQYV. CDR3 coding DNA: TGTGCCAGCAGCTGGAACGGCAAGGGGCTCTACGAGCAGTACGTC.

This clonotype was found a few times. V and J are TRBV6-5 and TRBJ1-4; D is uncertain. Germline V gene sequence: CDR1 MNHEY, CDR2 SVGAGI. There are 14 residues in the CDR3. Between the trimmed V and J ends, which lost 7 bases and 7 bases, there was a span of 16 bases. The CDR3, as DNA: TGTGCCAGCAATACCGGCCCTTCGGGTGAAAAACTGTTTTTT. This codes for CASNTGPSGEKLFF.

V usage is TRBV5-1 and J usage is TRBJ1-2, with 10 bases lining up with TRBD1. The CDR3 has 16 amino acids. The ends lost 4 bases at V and 2 bases at J; junction bases unmatched: 8. Germline-derived CDR1 and CDR2 are SGHRS and YFSETQ. CDR3 bases: TGCGCCAGCAGCCTTCCTCCGGGACAGGGGAACTATGGCTACACCTTC. The encoded protein is CASSLPPGQGNYGYTF.

This clonotype was observed a few times. The V call is TRBV30, the J call TRBJ2-3; D is uncertain. The CDR3 runs 11 residues. The germline CDR1 and CDR2 sequences are GTSNPN and SVGIG (reference sequence). The V end was cut by 5 bases, the J end by 10 bases, with 13 bases between. The CDR3 DNA sequence: TGTGCCTGGGGTGGGTTTGCGGCGCAGTATTTT. Encoded protein: CAWGGFAAQYF.

This clonotype was found a few times. The chain couples TRBV7-9 to TRBJ2-1, with D unclear. Germline CDR1 reads SEHNR; CDR2 reads FQNEAQ (reference sequence). Deletions cut 5 bases from V and 0 bases from J, with 11 bases between. The CDR3 is made up of 15 amino acids. The CDR3 DNA is TGTGCCAGCAGCCCCACGGGTACCTCCTACAATGAGCAGTTCTTC. It specifies CASSPTGTSYNEQFF. The complete variable domain, with remaining parts taken from reference TRBV7-9 and TRBJ2-1, reads DTGVSQNPRHKITKRGQNVTFRCDPISEHNRLYWYRQTLGQGPEFLTYFQNEAQLEKSRLLSDRFSAERPKGSFSTLEIQRTEQGDSAMYLCASSPTGTSYNEQFFGPGTRLTVL.

The chain employs TRBV20-1 and TRBJ2-7; 7 bases align to TRBD1. With V trimmed by 2 bases and J by 1 base, 5 bases remained unmatched. Looked up from germline, CDR1 is DFQATT and CDR2 is SNEGSKA (reference sequence). The CDR3 has 14 residues. CDR3 sequence (DNA): TGCAGTGCTAGAAGATCGACAGGGTCCTACGAGCAGTACGTC. This translates into CSARRSTGSYEQYV.

This clonotype was observed a few times. The chain combines TRBV7-9 with TRBJ2-1; D is perhaps TRBD1 (5 bases). Trimming shortened V by 3 bases and J by 0 bases, and 9 bases separated the two germline ends. This CDR3 region has 15 residues. In germline, CDR1 is SEHNR, CDR2 FQNEAQ (reference sequence). CDR3 loop: CASSFQGLSYNEQFF. For the CDR3, the DNA is TGTGCCAGCAGCTTTCAGGGCCTCTCCTACAATGAGCAGTTCTTC.

This clonotype was seen many times. The chain joins TRBV4-3 to TRBJ1-2; D is possibly TRBD1 (5 bases). Trimming left V 1 base short and J 1 base short, with 10 bases between. CDR3 length equals 15 residues. The germline V gene encodes CDR1 LGHNA and CDR2 YSLEER. The DNA of the CDR3 is TGCGCCAGCAGCCAAGGTCTGGGACTTAACTATGGCTACACCTTC. This gives the protein CASSQGLGLNYGYTF.

This clonotype appeared many times. The chain recombines TRBV10-3 with TRBJ2-7; D gene unclear. Germline-derived CDR1 and CDR2 are ENHRY and SYGVKD. V shed 0 bases and J shed 4 bases, with 10 bases lying between them. The CDR3 sequence is 14 residues long. This CDR3 reads CAISESKNKYEQYV. The CDR3 region has the DNA TGTGCCATCAGTGAGTCGAAGAACAAGTACGAGCAGTACGTC.

Only a few counts were recorded for this clonotype. The rearrangement links TRBV11-2 to TRBJ2-5; 7 nucleotides agree with TRBD1. V was clipped by 0 bases and J by 5 bases; unmatched bases: 6. Germline CDR1 and CDR2: SGHAT and FQNNGV. This CDR3 is 15 amino acids long. CDR3 bases: TGTGCCAGCAGCTTAGATCGTCAAGGGGGCGAGACCCAGTACTTC. As protein: CASSLDRQGGETQYF.

This clonotype was seen ten or more times. The CDR3 spells CASSFGRHSYEQYF. The CDR3 nucleotides are TGTGCCAGCAGCTTTGGCAGGCACTCCTACGAGCAGTACTTC. This chain joins TRBV7-2 and TRBJ2-7; the D is unclear. The CDR3 has 14 residues. Between the trimmed V and J ends, which lost 3 bases and 0 bases, there was a span of 9 bases. The germline gives CDR1 SGHTA, CDR2 FQGNSA.

This clonotype occurred a few times. J is TRBJ2-1 and V is TRBV7-3, with 9 bases fitting TRBD1. Germline assignment: CDR1 SGHTA and CDR2 FQGTGA. This CDR3 has 15 amino acids. V trimming: 6 bases; J trimming: 8 bases; junction bases outside the gene matches: 11. The DNA of the CDR3 is TGTGCCAGCAGACAAGCCGGGACAGGGTCGCATGAGCAGTTCTTC. Protein product: CASRQAGTGSHEQFF.